These 21 T cell receptor beta chains were all obtained from the same sample, sequenced in a study of T cell changes during pregnancy in multiple sclerosis. The table came from immunoSEQ multiplex PCR; TCRdb's copy has only in-frame clones and leaves some out. The top ten hold approximately 1.7% of the sample, which has approximately 97,000 clones, about nine tenths seen once. Source: peripheral blood, taken after pregnancy. The receptors were sampled from a female donor in good health, enrolled as a control in a pregnancy study.

The sample holds one count of this clone. The gene calls are TRBV11-2 and TRBJ1-1; 9 nucleotides agree with TRBD1. The CDR3 totals 18 residues. The germline V gene has CDR1 SGHAT and CDR2 FQNNGV. V lost 5 bases and J lost 4; bases outside the gene matches: 17. The CDR3 DNA is TGTGCCAGCAGCCCAGCCCGGGACAGGGAAAGGAGTAGCACTGAAGCTTTCTTT. Its translation: CASSPARDRERSSTEAFF. The full variable domain, its missing parts supplied by reference TRBV11-2 and TRBJ1-1, is EAGVAQSPRYKIIEKRQSVAFWCNPISGHATLYWYQQILGQGPKLLIQFQNNGVVDDSQLPKDRFSAERLKGVDSTLKIQPAKLEDSAVYLCASSPARDRERSSTEAFFGQGTRLTVV.

The V gene is TRBV4-3, the J gene TRBJ2-1; 10 bases line up with TRBD2. The J segment lost 2 bases and the V segment lost 0 bases, leaving 1 base of the junction unmatched. Per germline, CDR1 LGHNA and CDR2 YSLEER. The CDR3 is 16 amino acids. The CDR3 DNA sequence: TGCGCCAGCAGCCAAGAAAGCGGGGGGGCCTACAATGAGCAGTTCTTC. Encoded protein: CASSQESGGAYNEQFF.

This chain links TRBV5-4 with TRBJ1-6; 7 positions match TRBD1. This CDR3 contains 17 residues. The germline CDR1 and CDR2 sequences are SGHNT and YYREEE (reference sequence). V shed 3 bases, J shed 3 bases, and the junction held 9 bases outside the gene matches. CDR3 DNA: TGTGCCAGCAGCTCCGGGACAGAAACCCTCTATAATTCACCCCTCCACTTT. Protein sequence: CASSSGTETLYNSPLHF. Supplemented by reference TRBV5-4 and TRBJ1-6, the full variable domain reads ETGVTQSPTHLIKTRGQQVTLRCSSQSGHNTVSWYQQALGQGPQFIFQYYREEENGRGNFPPRFSGLQFPNYSSELNVNALELDDSALYLCASSSGTETLYNSPLHFGNGTRLTVT.

CDR3 sequence reads: CASREDRVDGYTF. CDR3 bases: TGTGCCAGCAGGGAGGACAGGGTGGATGGCTACACCTTC. This sequence joins TRBV5-4 and TRBJ1-2; 8 bases map to TRBD1. CDR1 is SGHNT and CDR2 is YYREEE in the germline V gene (reference sequence). J gave up 6 bases and V 5 bases, and 6 bases lay outside the gene matches. This CDR3 spans 13 amino acids.

The CDR3 spells CASSYSFQSDQPQHF. The CDR3 coding sequence is TGTGCCAGCAGTTATTCCTTCCAATCAGATCAGCCCCAGCATTTT. This chain joins TRBV6-6 and TRBJ1-5; D not certain. The CDR3 extends over 15 amino acids. The V gene lost 3 bases and the J gene lost 5 bases, with 14 bases spanning the gap. The germline V gene has CDR1 MNHNY and CDR2 SVGAGI (reference sequence).

This rearrangement joins TRBV28 to TRBJ2-1; no reliable D call. The CDR3 totals 12 residues. Germline V gene lookup returns CDR1 MDHEN and CDR2 SYDVKM. V was trimmed by 11 bases and J by 3 bases, leaving 11 bases between them. The CDR3 protein is CAPSRFYNEQFF. The DNA for the CDR3 is TGTGCCCCCTCCAGGTTCTACAATGAGCAGTTCTTC.

This chain connects TRBV7-6 to TRBJ1-1; 9 nucleotides match TRBD1. The CDR3 length is 15 residues. Germline trimming cut 5 bases from V and 3 bases from J; bases unmatched to any gene: 7. Germline-derived CDR1 and CDR2 are SGHVS and FNYEAQ. For the CDR3, the DNA is TGTGCCAGCAGCCCGACAGGGGGGCTGGACACTGAAGCTTTCTTT. It yields the protein CASSPTGGLDTEAFF.

The V and J genes are TRBV30 and TRBJ1-1; the D is unclear. The CDR3 loop spans 14 amino acids. Germline-derived CDR1 and CDR2 are GTSNPN and SVGIG (reference sequence). The ends were cut back, 0 bases at V and 7 bases at J, with 15 bases in the middle. The CDR3 bases are TGTGCCTGGAGTGTGAATACCCAGGCCCTTGAAGCTTTCTTT. Residues: CAWSVNTQALEAFF.

The chain combines TRBV2 with TRBJ2-3, with unresolved D. The germline V gene encodes CDR1 SNHLY and CDR2 FYNNEI. The CDR3 length is 13 residues. The ends were cut back, 6 bases at V and 3 bases at J, with 10 bases in the middle. CDR3 sequence: CASRGTETDTQYF. DNA of the CDR3: TGTGCCAGCAGGGGTACAGAGACAGATACGCAGTATTTT.

The rearrangement joins TRBV2 to TRBJ2-7; no firm D call. The CDR3 is 13 amino acids. V was shortened by 4 bases and J by 4 bases, with 11 bases between the two germline ends. Germline loops: CDR1 SNHLY, CDR2 FYNNEI. The CDR3 sequence: CASSAQTTYEQYF. The DNA of the CDR3 is TGTGCCAGCAGTGCCCAGACAACATACGAGCAGTACTTC.

This clone was found once. The chain carries TRBV5-1 and TRBJ2-4, with 11 bases that match TRBD1. The germline V gene has CDR1 SGHRS and CDR2 YFSETQ. This CDR3 region has 15 residues. V shed 4 bases, J shed 4 bases, and the junction held 4 bases outside the gene matches. The CDR3 loop is CASSPGDRGKNIQYF. CDR3 DNA: TGCGCCAGCAGCCCAGGGGACAGGGGGAAAAACATTCAGTACTTC.

J is TRBJ2-5 and V is TRBV19, with TRBD2 matching over 16 bases. Trimming cost V 5 bases and J 12 bases; bases outside gene matches: 9. The germline V gene encodes CDR1 LNHDA and CDR2 SQIVND (reference sequence). CDR3 length equals 15 residues. The chain's CDR3 is CASSVPGLAGGPKYF. The CDR3 bases are TGTGCCAGTAGTGTACCGGGACTAGCGGGGGGGCCAAAGTACTTC.

The chain combines TRBV7-9 with TRBJ1-3, with D unresolved. V lost 5 bases and J 2 bases, leaving 13 bases between the germline ends. CDR3 size: 15 residues. Germline V lookup: CDR1 SEHNR, CDR2 FQNEAQ (reference sequence). CDR3: CASSAQPGAGNTIYF. CDR3 DNA: TGTGCCAGCAGCGCCCAACCTGGAGCTGGAAACACCATATATTTT.

CDR3 residues: CASSLGGPQETQYF. In DNA form, the CDR3 reads TGTGCCAGCAGCTTGGGGGGACCGCAAGAGACCCAGTACTTC. J is TRBJ2-5 and V is TRBV11-1; a weak D match, TRBD2 (6 bases). CDR3 size: 14 residues. Germline V CDR1 and CDR2: SGHAT, FQDESV (reference sequence). V dropped 3 bases and J dropped 2 bases, with 10 bases sitting between them.

The genes are TRBV7-8 and TRBJ2-7; 7 positions match TRBD1. Trimming at V came to 6 bases and at J to 5 bases, leaving 10 bases not matched to a gene. The germline gives CDR1 SGHVS, CDR2 FQNEAQ. CDR3 length: 14 residues. The CDR3, as DNA: TGTGCCAGCAGTTCGAGACAGGGCAGCCACGAGCAGTACTTC. It is translated as CASSSRQGSHEQYF.

This clone was recorded a few times. CDR3 amino acids: CASSPPLGQGNEKLFF. In DNA form, the CDR3 reads TGTGCCAGCTCACCACCCTTGGGACAGGGGAATGAAAAACTGTTTTTT. The chain joins TRBV18 to TRBJ1-4; 10 bases are shared with TRBD1. Losses at the gene ends were 0 bases for V and 5 bases for J; bases not matched to a gene: 3. The CDR3 runs 16 residues. Germline assignment: CDR1 KGHSH and CDR2 LQKENI.

The chain employs TRBV4-3 and TRBJ1-6; a possible D gene is TRBD1 (6 bases). Germline CDR1 reads LGHNA; CDR2 reads YSLEER. Trimming left V 3 bases short and J 10 bases short, with 16 bases between. The length of the CDR3 is 15 residues. CDR3 amino acids: CASSQALTGNSPLHF. In nucleotides, the CDR3 is TGCGCCAGCAGCCAGGCTCTCACAGGGAACTCACCCCTCCACTTT.

The rearrangement links TRBV6-5 to TRBJ2-7; D might be TRBD2 (5 bases). CDR1 MNHEY and CDR2 SVGAGI come from the germline V gene. The CDR3 loop spans 12 amino acids. V lost 2 bases to trimming and J lost 4 bases, with 6 bases between them. CDR3 in amino acids: CASSYTGYEQYF. The CDR3 nucleotides read TGTGCCAGCAGTTACACGGGGTACGAGCAGTACTTC.

CDR3 amino acids: CSVEGRGNEQFF. The CDR3 DNA is TGCAGCGTTGAAGGACGGGGAAATGAGCAGTTCTTC. The chain employs TRBV29-1 and TRBJ2-1, with D possibly matching TRBD2 (5 bases). From germline, CDR1 is SQVTM and CDR2 ANQGSEA. The CDR3 has 12 residues. Trimming cost V 1 base and J 7 bases, with 8 bases left between them.

The rearrangement links TRBV9 to TRBJ2-1; 14 bases are shared with TRBD2. CDR3 size: 18 residues. V lost 3 bases, J lost 7 bases, and 12 bases stayed unmatched. CDR1 SGDLS and CDR2 YYNGEE come from the germline V gene. CDR3 DNA: TGTGCCAGCAGCGACATGACTAGCGGGGGGGCAGAAATAAATGAGCAGTTCTTC. Residues: CASSDMTSGGAEINEQFF.

The J gene is TRBJ1-4, the V gene TRBV7-9; 8 nucleotides match TRBD1. Germline V lookup: CDR1 SEHNR, CDR2 FQNEAQ (reference sequence). CDR3 length: 16 amino acids. The J segment lost 0 bases and the V segment lost 5 bases, leaving 5 bases of the junction unmatched. The CDR3 protein is CASSPGQAATNEKLFF. The DNA for the CDR3 is TGTGCCAGCAGCCCGGGACAGGCAGCAACTAATGAAAAACTGTTTTTT.